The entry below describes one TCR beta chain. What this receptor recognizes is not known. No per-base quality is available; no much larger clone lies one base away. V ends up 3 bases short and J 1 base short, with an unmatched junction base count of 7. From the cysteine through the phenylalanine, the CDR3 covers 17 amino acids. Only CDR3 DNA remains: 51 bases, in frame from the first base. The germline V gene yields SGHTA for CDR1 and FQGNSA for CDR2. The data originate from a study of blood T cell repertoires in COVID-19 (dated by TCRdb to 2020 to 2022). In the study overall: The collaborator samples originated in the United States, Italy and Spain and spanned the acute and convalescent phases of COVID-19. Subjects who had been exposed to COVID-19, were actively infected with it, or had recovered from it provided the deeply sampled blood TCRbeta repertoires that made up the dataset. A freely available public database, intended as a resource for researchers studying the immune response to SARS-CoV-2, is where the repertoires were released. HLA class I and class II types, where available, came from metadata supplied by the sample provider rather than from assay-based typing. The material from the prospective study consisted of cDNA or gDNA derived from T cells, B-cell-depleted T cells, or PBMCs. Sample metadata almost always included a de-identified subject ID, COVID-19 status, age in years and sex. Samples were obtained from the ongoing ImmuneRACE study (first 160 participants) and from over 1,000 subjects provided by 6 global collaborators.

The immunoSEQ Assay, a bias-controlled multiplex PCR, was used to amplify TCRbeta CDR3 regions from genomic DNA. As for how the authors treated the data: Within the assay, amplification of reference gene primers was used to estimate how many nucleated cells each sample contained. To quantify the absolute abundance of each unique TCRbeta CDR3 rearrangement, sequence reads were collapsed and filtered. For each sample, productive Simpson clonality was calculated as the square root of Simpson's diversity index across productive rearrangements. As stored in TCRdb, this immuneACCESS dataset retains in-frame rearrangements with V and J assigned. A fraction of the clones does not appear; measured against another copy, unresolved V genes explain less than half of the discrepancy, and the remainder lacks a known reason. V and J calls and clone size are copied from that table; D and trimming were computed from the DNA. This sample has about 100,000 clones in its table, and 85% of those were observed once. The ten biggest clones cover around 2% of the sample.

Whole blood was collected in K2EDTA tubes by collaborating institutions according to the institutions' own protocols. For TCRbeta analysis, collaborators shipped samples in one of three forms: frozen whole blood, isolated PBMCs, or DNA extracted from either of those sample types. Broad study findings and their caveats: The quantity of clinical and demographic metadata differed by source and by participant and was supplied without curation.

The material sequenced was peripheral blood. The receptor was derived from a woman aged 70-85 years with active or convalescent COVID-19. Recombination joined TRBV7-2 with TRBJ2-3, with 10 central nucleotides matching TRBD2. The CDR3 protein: CASSFGSGGAGTDTQYF. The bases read TGTGCCAGCAGCTTTGGAAGCGGGGGGGCTGGCACAGATACGCAGTATTTT.